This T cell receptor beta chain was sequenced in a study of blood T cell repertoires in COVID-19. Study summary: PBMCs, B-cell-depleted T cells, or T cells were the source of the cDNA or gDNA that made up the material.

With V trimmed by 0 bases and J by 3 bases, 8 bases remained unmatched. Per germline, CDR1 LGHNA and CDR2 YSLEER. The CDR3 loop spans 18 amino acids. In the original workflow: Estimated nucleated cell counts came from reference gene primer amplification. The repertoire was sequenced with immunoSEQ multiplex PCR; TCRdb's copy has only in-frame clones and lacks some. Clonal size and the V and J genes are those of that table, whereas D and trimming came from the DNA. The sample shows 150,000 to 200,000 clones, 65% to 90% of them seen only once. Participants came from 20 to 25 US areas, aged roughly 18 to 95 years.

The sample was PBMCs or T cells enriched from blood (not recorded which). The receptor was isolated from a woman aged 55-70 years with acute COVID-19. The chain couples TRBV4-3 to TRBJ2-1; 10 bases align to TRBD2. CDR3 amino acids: CASSQEEAGGPFYNEQFF. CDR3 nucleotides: TGCGCCAGCAGCCAAGAAGAAGCGGGAGGGCCCTTCTACAATGAGCAGTTCTTC.